This TCR beta chain was captured by sequencing in a study of T-cell reconstitution after alpha-beta-depleted transplantation in children. Study conclusions and caveats: Newly produced T cells mostly provided counts and TCRbeta diversity after one year, as hyperexpanded clones declined. It was surviving recipient T cells and thymic progenitors that gave some patients high TCRbeta diversity at day 60. As was reported, about two months after transplant, alpha-beta T cells came from several hundred expanded graft clones.

Germline CDR1 and CDR2: SGHRS and YFSETQ. There are 14 residues in the CDR3. Trimming pared 2 bases from V and 1 base from J, leaving 9 bases between. Unique molecular identifiers were incorporated into the prepared TCRbeta library. Each CDR3 protein is one row after TCRdb ran MiXCR on the PCR reads. The sample lists hundreds of thousands of distinct CDR3 sequences, around 13% occurring once. The table lists this clonotype with many counts. Its target is unknown. The chain couples TRBV5-1 to TRBJ1-1; tentatively, D is TRBD1 (5 bases). The source is a girl aged 2-9 years with congenital amegakaryocytic thrombocytopenia, due to receive a stem cell transplant. The sample was PBMCs, taken before TCRalphabeta/CD19-depleted stem cell transplant. CDR3 DNA sequence: TGCGCCAGCAGCTTACTAGGGGCGAACACTGAAGCTTTCTTT. Amino acids: CASSLLGANTEAFF.